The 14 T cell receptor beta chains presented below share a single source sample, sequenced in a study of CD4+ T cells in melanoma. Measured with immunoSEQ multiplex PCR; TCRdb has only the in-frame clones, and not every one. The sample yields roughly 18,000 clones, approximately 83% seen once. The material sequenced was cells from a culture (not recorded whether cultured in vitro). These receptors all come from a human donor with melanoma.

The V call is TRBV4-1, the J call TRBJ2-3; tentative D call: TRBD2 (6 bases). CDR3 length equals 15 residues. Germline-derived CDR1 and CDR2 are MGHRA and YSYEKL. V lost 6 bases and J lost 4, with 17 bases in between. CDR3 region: CASRPTGLIADTQYF. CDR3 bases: TGCGCCAGCAGGCCCACGGGACTTATCGCAGATACGCAGTATTTT.

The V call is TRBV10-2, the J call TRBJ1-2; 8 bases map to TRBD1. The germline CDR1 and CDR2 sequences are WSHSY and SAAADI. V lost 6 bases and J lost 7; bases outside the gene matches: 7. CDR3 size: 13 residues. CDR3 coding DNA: TGCGCCAGCAGCTCGGACAGGGTCGGTGGCTACACCTTC. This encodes CASSSDRVGGYTF.

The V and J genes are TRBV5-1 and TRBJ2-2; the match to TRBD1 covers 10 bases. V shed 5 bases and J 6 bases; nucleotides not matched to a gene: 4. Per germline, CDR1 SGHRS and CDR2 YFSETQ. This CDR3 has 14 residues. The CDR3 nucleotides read TGCGCCAGCAGATCTGACAGGGGGCCCGGGGAGCTGTTTTTT. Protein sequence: CASRSDRGPGELFF. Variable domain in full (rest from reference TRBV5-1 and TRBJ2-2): KAGVTQTPRYLIKTRGQQVTLSCSPISGHRSVSWYQQTPGQGLQFLFEYFSETQRNKGNFPGRFSGRQFSNSRSEMNVSTLELGDSALYLCASRSDRGPGELFFGEGSRLTVL.

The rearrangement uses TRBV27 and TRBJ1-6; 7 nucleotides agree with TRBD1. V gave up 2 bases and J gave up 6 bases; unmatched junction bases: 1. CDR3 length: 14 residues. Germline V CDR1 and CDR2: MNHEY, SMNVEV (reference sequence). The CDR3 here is CASSLRDSNSPLHF. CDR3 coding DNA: TGTGCCAGCAGTTTAAGGGACAGTAATTCACCCCTCCACTTT.

CDR3 sequence reads: CASSREWGNTIYF. Written as DNA, the CDR3 is TGTGCCAGCTCAAGGGAATGGGGAAACACCATATATTTT. The rearrangement uses TRBV2 and TRBJ1-3; D uncertain. CDR3 size: 13 residues. The V gene lost 8 bases and the J gene lost 4 bases, with 12 bases spanning the gap. Germline loops: CDR1 SNHLY, CDR2 FYNNEI.

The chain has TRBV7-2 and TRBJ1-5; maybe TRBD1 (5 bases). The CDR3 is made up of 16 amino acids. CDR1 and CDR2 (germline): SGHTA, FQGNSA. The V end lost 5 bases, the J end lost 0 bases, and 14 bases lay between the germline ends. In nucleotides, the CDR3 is TGTGCCAGCAGCCAAGGCGGGACGCATAGCAATCAGCCCCAGCATTTT. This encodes CASSQGGTHSNQPQHF.

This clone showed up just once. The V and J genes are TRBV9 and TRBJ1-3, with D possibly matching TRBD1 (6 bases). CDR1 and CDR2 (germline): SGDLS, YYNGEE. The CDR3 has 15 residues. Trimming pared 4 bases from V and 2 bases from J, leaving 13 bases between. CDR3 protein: CASSPQGQTGNTIYF. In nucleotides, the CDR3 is TGTGCCAGCAGCCCTCAGGGGCAAACTGGAAACACCATATATTTT. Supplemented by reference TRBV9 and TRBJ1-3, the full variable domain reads DSGVTQTPKHLITATGQRVTLRCSPRSGDLSVYWYQQSLDQGLQFLIQYYNGEERAKGNILERFSAQQFPDLHSELNLSSLELGDSALYFCASSPQGQTGNTIYFGEGSWLTVV.

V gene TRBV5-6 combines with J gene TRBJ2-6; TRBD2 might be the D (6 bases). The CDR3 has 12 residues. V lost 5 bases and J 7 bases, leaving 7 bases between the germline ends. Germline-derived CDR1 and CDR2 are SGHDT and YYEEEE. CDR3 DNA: TGTGCCAGCAGGGGGACTGCCAACGTCCTGACTTTC. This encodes CASRGTANVLTF.

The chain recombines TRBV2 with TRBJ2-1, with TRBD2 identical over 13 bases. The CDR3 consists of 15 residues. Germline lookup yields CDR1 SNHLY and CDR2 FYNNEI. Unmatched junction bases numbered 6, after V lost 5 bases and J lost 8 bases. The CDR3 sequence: CASSRLAGGSDEQFF. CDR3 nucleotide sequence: TGTGCCAGCAGTCGACTAGCGGGGGGAAGCGATGAGCAGTTCTTC.

The CDR3 sequence: CASSYGTEGDTQYF. The CDR3 DNA reads as TGCGCCAGCAGCTATGGGACGGAAGGGGATACGCAGTATTTT. This chain joins TRBV5-1 and TRBJ2-3, with D perhaps matching TRBD1 or TRBD2 (5 bases each). This CDR3 comprises 14 residues. Trimming removed 3 bases from V and 6 bases from J, with 14 bases in between. Germline V gene lookup returns CDR1 SGHRS and CDR2 YFSETQ.

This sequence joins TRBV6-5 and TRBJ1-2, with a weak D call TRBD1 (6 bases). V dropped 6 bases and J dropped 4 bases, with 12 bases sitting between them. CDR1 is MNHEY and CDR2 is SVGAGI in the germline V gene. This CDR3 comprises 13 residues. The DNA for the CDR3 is TGTGCCAGCAGCGGCGACAGGACCTATGGCTACACCTTC. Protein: CASSGDRTYGYTF.

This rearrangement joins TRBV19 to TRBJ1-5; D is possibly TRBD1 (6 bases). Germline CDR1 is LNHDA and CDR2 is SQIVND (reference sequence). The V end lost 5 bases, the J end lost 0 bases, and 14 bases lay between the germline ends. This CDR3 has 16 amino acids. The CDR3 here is CASSEGGIYSNQPQHF. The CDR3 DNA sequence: TGTGCCAGTAGTGAGGGGGGAATCTATAGCAATCAGCCCCAGCATTTT.

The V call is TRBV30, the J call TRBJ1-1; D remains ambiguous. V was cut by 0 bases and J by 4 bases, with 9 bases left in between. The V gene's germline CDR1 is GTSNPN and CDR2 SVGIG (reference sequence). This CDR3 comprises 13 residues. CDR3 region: CAWSVLLATEAFF. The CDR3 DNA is TGTGCCTGGAGTGTACTGTTGGCCACTGAAGCTTTCTTT. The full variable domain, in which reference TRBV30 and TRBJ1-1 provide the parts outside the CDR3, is SQTIHQWPATLVQPVGSPLSLECTVEGTSNPNLYWYRQAAGRGLQLLFYSVGIGQISSEVPQNLSASRPQDRQFILSSKKLLLSDSGFYLCAWSVLLATEAFFGQGTRLTVV.

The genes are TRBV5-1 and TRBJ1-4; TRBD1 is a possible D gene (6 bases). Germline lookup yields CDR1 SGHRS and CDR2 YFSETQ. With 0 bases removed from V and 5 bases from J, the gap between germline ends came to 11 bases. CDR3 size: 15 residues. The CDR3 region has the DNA TGCGCCAGCAGCTTGGGGACAGCCCAAAATGAAAAACTGTTTTTT. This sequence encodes CASSLGTAQNEKLFF.